This TCR beta chain was retrieved from a study of shared clonotypes between healthy human individuals (dated by TCRdb to the early 2020s). For the study in its entirety: A couple of women and three men aged 18 to 49 years were included in the cohort. For each donor, CD4 naive and CD4 memory were each run on three plates, CD8 naive on two plates, and CD8 memory on one plate. To estimate repertoire size and how much clonotype sharing occurs between individuals, the study deeply sequenced the blood TCR repertoires of 4 to 6 healthy adults. To increase sequencing depth and limit assay-specific biases, TCR repertoire library preparation and sequencing were carried out by different laboratories using diverse techniques. Per donor, leukapheresis produced somewhere between about 0.94 and 9.5 billion PBMCs. Results the study describes overall, beyond this receptor: Rarefaction of sorted-subset datasets indicated incomplete sequencing despite the large sequencing depth. Only blood was sampled, and tissue TCR repertoires likely differ from those in blood. Sharing across a few donors was observed for approximately 5% of naive CD4, 3.5% of naive CD8, 2% to 2.5% of memory CD4, and less than 0.45% of memory CD8 clonotypes. Pairwise subsampling indicated that sequencing depth was expected to affect the degree of clonotype sharing among donors. Naive subsets generally had larger estimated clonotype richness than memory subsets. Compared with non-shared clonotypes, clonotypes shared by all four sorted-subset donors had higher generation probabilities. The genetic and exposure-history diversity represented was limited by the small number of donors.

Using the deep immunoSEQ assay, TCR CDR3 regions were amplified from genomic DNA by multiplex PCR. Extracted genomic DNA from each cell subset was spread evenly across all wells of several immunoSEQ 96-well plates, with each plate serving as a replicate. For sorted subsets, 200 to 250 ng of genomic DNA, equivalent to 25,000 to 35,000 T cell genomes, went into each replicate PCR. The purified libraries were quantified using a Qubit 3.0 fluorometer, sized with a Bioanalyzer 2100, and then quantified again using the KAPA Library Quantification kit. Every immunoSEQ 96-well plate was sequenced on a dedicated single-read 150-cycle Illumina NextSeq 550 flow cell. Per the authors' processing: Because only junctional sequences without quality scores were contained in the immunoSEQ output, filtering matching that applied to full-length reads could not be performed. To assign V/J genes and CDR3, sequences were annotated using PyIR, a Python wrapper for IgBLAST v1.9, with IMGT germline references. Reads were removed for weak V/J assignments (E-value above 1e-6), missing CDR3, stop codons, out-of-frame junctions, or ambiguous translated residues. A V3J clonotype was defined by an identical inferred V gene, J gene, and CDR3 amino acid sequence. Percentage overlap between repertoires was calculated by dividing the number of shared unique clonotypes by the size of the smaller repertoire. Richness of each repertoire was evaluated using RTK rarefaction, the Chao1 estimator, and Recon v2.1 estimates of unobserved clonotypes. For all TCRbeta clonotypes obtained by the gDNA method from four donors, generation probabilities were computed with OLGA. TCRdb limited this immuneACCESS table to in-frame rearrangements with V and J called. A share of clones is missing; checked studies link under half to unresolved V genes, and the rest is unexplained. V, J and clone size reflect that table, while D and trimming were determined from the DNA. Here the sample has roughly 1,600,000 clones; approximately 98.5% occur a single time. Around 0.38% of the sample is taken by the ten largest.

The CDR3 spans 14 residues, from the cysteine through the phenylalanine. Only the CDR3 part of the read is kept: 42 bases, read in frame from the first base. CDR1 and CDR2, looked up from the germline V gene, are MNHEY and SVGAGI. The V end loses 4 bases and the J end loses 1 base, and a stretch of 10 bases separates them. This clone showed up just once. Its antigen is currently not known. Base qualities are not provided; no much larger clone lies one nucleotide away. The donors were healthy, HIV-negative adults with no recently reported acute infections or vaccinations. Only Caucasian adults living in Nashville, Tennessee, USA were represented among the donors. CD4+ T cells were enriched through magnetic negative selection, after which naive cells were positively selected on CD45RA and the remaining negative fraction served as the memory subset. Blood was collected by leukapheresis, and PBMCs were isolated by Ficoll-Histopaque density gradient centrifugation and then cryopreserved in liquid nitrogen vapor phase. Analytical flow cytometry was used to check the purity and quantity of each magnetically sorted T cell population. Genomic DNA was isolated from every sorted fraction and measured by UV absorbance on a Nanodrop 2000c.

The TCR was taken from a man aged 25-45 years in good health. The rearranged segments are TRBV6-5 and TRBJ1-1; too little of a D gene remains to name it. What was sequenced was naive CD4+ T cells sorted from blood. According to the study, the label for this sample's cell subset or site signals: CD45RA+ positively selected. The DNA reads TGTGCCAGCAGTTCCCTACCGGGGAACACTGAAGCTTTCTTT. This sequence encodes CASSSLPGNTEAFF.